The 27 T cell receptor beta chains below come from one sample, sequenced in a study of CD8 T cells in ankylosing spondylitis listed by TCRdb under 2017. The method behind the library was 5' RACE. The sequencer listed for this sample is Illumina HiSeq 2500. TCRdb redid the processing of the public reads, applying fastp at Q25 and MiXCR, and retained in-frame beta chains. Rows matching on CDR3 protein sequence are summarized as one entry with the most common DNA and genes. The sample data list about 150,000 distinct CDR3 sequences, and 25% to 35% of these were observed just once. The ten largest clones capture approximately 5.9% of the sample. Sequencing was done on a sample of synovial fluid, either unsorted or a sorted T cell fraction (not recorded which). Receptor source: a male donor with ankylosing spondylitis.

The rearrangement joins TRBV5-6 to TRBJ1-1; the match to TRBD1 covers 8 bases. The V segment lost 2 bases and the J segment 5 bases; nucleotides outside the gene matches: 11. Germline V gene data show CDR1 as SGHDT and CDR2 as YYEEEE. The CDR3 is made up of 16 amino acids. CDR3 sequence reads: CASSLRAGGSGTEAFF. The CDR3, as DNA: TGTGCCAGCAGCTTACGGGCAGGGGGCTCTGGGACTGAAGCTTTCTTT.

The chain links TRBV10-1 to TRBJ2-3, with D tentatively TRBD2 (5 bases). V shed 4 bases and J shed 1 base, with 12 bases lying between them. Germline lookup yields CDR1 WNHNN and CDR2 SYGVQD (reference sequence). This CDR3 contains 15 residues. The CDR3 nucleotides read TGCGCCAGCAGTGTGGGCGGAGGTGGCACAGATACGCAGTATTTT. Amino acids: CASSVGGGGTDTQYF.

As DNA, the CDR3 is TGTGCCAGCAGCTTAAGGGGGGAACCCTACAATGAGCAGTTCTTC. It is translated as CASSLRGEPYNEQFF. The genes are TRBV5-6 and TRBJ2-1; D tentatively reads TRBD1 or TRBD2 (6 bases each). V gave up 2 bases and J gave up 2 bases, with 11 bases separating them. The V gene's germline CDR1 is SGHDT and CDR2 YYEEEE. The CDR3 length is 15 residues. The full variable domain, completed using reference TRBV5-6 and TRBJ2-1, is DAGVTQSPTHLIKTRGQQVTLRCSPKSGHDTVSWYQQALGQGPQFIFQYYEEEERQRGNFPDRFSGHQFPNYSSELNVNALLLGDSALYLCASSLRGEPYNEQFFGPGTRLTVL.

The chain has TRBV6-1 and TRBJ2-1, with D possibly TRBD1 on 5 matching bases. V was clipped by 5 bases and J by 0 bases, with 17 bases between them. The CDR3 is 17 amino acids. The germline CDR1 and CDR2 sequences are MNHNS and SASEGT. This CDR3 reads CASSPDWGESSYNEQFF. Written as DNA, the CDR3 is TGTGCCAGCAGTCCTGATTGGGGCGAGAGCTCCTACAATGAGCAGTTCTTC.

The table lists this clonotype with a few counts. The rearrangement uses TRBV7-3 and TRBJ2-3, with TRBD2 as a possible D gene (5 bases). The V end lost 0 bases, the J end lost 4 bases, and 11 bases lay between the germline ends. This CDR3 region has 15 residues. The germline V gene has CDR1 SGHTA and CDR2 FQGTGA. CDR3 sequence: CASSLTPVRADTQYF. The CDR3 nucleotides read TGTGCCAGCAGCTTAACCCCCGTGCGGGCAGATACGCAGTATTTT.

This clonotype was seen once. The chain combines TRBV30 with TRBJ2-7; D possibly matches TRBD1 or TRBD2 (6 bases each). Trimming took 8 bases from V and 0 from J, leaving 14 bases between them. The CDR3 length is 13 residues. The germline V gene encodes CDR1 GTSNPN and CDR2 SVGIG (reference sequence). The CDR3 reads CAGRRGSSYEQYF. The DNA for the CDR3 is TGTGCCGGGCGGAGGGGGAGCTCCTACGAGCAGTACTTC.

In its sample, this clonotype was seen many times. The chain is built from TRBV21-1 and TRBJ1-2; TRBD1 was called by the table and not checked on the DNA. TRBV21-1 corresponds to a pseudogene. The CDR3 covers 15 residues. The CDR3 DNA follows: TGTGCCAGCAGTGTCATCAGGGGACCCAACTATGGCTACACCTTC. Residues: CASSVIRGPNYGYTF.

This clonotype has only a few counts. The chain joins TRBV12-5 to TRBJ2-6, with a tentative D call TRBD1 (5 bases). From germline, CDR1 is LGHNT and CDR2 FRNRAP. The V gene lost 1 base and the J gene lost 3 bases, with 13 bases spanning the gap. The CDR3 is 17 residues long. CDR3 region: CASGLAQGPGGANVLTF. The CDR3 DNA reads TGTGCTAGTGGTTTGGCTCAGGGCCCGGGTGGGGCCAACGTCCTGACTTTC. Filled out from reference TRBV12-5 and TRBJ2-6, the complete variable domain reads DARVTQTPRHKVTEMGQEVTMRCQPILGHNTVFWYRQTMMQGLELLAYFRNRAPLDDSGMPKDRFSAEMPDATLATLKIQPSEPRDSAVYFCASGLAQGPGGANVLTFGAGSRLTVL.

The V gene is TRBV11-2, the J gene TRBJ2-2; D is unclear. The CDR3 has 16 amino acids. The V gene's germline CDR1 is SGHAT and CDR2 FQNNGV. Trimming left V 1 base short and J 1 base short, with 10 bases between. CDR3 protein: CASSLGPIVNTGELFF. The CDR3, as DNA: TGTGCCAGCAGCTTAGGGCCTATCGTGAACACCGGGGAGCTGTTTTTT. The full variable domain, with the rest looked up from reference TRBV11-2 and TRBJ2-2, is EAGVAQSPRYKIIEKRQSVAFWCNPISGHATLYWYQQILGQGPKLLIQFQNNGVVDDSQLPKDRFSAERLKGVDSTLKIQPAKLEDSAVYLCASSLGPIVNTGELFFGEGSRLTVL.

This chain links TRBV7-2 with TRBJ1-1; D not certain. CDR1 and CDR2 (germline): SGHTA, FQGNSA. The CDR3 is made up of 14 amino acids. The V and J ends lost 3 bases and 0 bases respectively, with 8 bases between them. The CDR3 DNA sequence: TGTGCCAGCAGCTTTTACCGGCTGAACACTGAAGCTTTCTTT. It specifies CASSFYRLNTEAFF.

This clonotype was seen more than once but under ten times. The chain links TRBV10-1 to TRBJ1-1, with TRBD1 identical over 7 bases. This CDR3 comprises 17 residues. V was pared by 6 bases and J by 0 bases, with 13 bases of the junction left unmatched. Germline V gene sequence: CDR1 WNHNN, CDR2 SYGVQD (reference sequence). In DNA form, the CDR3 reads TGCGCCAGCAGCCGCCGACAGGGACCAATAATGAACACTGAAGCTTTCTTT. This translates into CASSRRQGPIMNTEAFF.

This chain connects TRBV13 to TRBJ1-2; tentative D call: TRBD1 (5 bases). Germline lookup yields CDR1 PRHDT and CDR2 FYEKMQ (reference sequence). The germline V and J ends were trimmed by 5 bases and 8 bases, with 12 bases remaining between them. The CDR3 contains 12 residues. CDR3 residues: CASSRTTYGYTF. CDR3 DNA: TGTGCCAGCAGCCGGACAACGTACGGCTACACCTTC.

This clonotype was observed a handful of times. CDR3 sequence reads: CSVVSGQSGYGYTF. CDR3 DNA sequence: TGCAGCGTTGTGAGCGGCCAAAGCGGCTATGGCTACACCTTC. The chain has TRBV29-1 and TRBJ1-2; D gene unclear. Trimming took off 4 bases at V and 4 bases at J, with 16 bases between the two ends. The CDR3 covers 14 residues. CDR1 and CDR2 from the germline V gene are SQVTM and ANQGSEA.

CDR3: CSARDPNNSPLHF. In DNA form, the CDR3 reads TGCAGTGCTAGAGATCCCAATAATTCACCCCTCCACTTT. The rearrangement uses TRBV20-1 and TRBJ1-6; the D is unclear. The V gene's germline CDR1 is DFQATT and CDR2 SNEGSKA (reference sequence). V dropped 0 bases and J dropped 5 bases, with 5 bases sitting between them. The CDR3 sequence is 13 residues long.

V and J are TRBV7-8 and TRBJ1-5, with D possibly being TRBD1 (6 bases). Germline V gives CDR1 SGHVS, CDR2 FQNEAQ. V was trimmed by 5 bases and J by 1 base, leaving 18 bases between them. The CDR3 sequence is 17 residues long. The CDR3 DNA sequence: TGTGCCAGCAGCCTCTCGTGGGGGGGCGAGAGCAATCAGCCCCAGCATTTT. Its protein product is CASSLSWGGESNQPQHF.

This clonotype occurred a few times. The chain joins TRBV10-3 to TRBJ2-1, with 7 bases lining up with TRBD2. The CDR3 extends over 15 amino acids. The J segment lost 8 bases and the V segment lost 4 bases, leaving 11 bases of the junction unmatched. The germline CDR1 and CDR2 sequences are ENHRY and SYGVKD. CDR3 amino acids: CAISVTGTNNYEQFF. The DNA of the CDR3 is TGTGCCATCAGTGTGACGGGGACTAACAACTATGAGCAGTTCTTC.

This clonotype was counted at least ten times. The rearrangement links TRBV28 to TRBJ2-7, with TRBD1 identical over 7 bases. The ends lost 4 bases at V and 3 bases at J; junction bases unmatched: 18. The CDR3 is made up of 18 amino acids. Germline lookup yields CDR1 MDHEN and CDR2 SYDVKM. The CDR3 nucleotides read TGTGCCAGCAGTTACCCCCTGGAGATCGGACAGGACTTCTACGAGCAGTACTTC. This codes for CASSYPLEIGQDFYEQYF.

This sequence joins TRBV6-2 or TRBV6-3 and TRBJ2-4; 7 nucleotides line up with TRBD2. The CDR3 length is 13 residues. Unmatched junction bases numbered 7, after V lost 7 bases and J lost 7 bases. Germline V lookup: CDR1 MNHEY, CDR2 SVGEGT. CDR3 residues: CASTWGGRNIQYF. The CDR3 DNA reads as TGTGCCAGCACCTGGGGAGGGAGGAACATTCAGTACTTC.

CDR3 nucleotides: TGTGCCAGCAGTCCCGGGACAGGGGGCATTGATGAGCAGTTCTTC. It is translated as CASSPGTGGIDEQFF. J is TRBJ2-1 and V is TRBV27; the match to TRBD1 covers 12 bases. Germline CDR1 MNHEY, CDR2 SMNVEV (reference sequence). The trim removed 5 bases at V and 8 bases at J, leaving 7 bases unmatched. There are 15 residues in the CDR3.

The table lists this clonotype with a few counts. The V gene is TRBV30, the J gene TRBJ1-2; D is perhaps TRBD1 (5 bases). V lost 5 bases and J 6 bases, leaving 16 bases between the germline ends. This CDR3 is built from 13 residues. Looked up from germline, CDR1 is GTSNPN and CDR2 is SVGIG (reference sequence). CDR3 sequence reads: CAWHKARGDGYTF. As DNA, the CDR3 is TGTGCCTGGCATAAAGCGAGGGGCGATGGCTACACCTTC.

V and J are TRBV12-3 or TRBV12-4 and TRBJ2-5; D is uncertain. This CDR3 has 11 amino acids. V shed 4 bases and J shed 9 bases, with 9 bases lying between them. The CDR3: CASSSPSAQYF. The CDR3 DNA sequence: TGTGCCAGCAGTTCCCCGTCAGCCCAGTACTTC.

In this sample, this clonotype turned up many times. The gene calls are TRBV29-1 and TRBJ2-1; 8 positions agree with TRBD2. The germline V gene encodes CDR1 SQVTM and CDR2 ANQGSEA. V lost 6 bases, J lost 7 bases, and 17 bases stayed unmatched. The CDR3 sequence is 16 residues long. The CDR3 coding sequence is TGCAGCGTAACAACCCGGCTAGCGGGCTACCGGAATGAGCAGTTCTTC. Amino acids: CSVTTRLAGYRNEQFF.

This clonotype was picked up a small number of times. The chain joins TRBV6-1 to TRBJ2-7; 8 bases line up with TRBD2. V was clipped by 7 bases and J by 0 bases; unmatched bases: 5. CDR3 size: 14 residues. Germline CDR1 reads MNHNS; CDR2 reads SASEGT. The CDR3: CASTNGGGSYEQYF. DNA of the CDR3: TGTGCCAGCACCAACGGGGGGGGCTCCTACGAGCAGTACTTC.

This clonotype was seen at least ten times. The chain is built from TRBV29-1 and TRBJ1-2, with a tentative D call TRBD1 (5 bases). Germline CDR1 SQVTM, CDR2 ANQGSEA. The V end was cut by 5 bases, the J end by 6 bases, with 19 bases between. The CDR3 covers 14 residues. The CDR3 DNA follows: TGCAGCGTTAGGGGCCCGGTACAAGGAAATGGCTACACCTTC. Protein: CSVRGPVQGNGYTF.

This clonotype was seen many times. The CDR3 nucleotides are TGTGCCAGCAGCTCCCTCCGACAGGGTCTGGCCAAAAACATTCAGTACTTC. This gives the protein CASSSLRQGLAKNIQYF. The rearrangement links TRBV28 to TRBJ2-4; 7 nucleotides align to TRBD1. Trimming took 6 bases from V and 1 from J; bases not matched to a gene: 12. Germline CDR1 reads MDHEN; CDR2 reads SYDVKM. CDR3 length: 17 residues.

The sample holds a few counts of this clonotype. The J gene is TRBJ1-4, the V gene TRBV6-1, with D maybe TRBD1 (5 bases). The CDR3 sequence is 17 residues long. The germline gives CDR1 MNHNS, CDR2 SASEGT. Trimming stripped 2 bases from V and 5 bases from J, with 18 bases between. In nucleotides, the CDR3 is TGTGCCAGCAGTGAATCCGCAAAAGTCTGGGGCAATGAAAAACTGTTTTTT. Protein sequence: CASSESAKVWGNEKLFF.

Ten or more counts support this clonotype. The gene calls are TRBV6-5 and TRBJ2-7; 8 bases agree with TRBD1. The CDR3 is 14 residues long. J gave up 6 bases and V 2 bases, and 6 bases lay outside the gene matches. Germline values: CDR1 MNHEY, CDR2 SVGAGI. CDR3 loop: CASSYGTGPLEQYF. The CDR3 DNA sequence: TGTGCCAGCAGTTACGGGACAGGCCCCCTCGAGCAGTACTTC.